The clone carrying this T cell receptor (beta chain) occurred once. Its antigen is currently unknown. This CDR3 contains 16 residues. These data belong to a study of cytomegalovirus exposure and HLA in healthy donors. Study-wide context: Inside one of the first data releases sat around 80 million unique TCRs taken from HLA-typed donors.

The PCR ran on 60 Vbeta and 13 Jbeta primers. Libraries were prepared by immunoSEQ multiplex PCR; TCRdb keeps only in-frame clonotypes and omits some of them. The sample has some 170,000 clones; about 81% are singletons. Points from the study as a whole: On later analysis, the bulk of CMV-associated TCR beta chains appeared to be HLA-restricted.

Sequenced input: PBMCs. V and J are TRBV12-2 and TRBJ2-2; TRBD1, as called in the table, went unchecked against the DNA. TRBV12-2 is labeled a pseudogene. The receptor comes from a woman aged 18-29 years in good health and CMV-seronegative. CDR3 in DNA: TGTGCAAGTCGCCTCGGACAGGGATCAAACACCGGGGAGCTGTTTTTT. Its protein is CASRLGQGSNTGELFF.